Detailed here is one T cell receptor beta chain. The CDR3 sequence is 16 residues long. The data were taken from a study of cytomegalovirus exposure and HLA in healthy donors. PCR employed 60 Vbeta and 13 Jbeta primers. Only in-frame clones appear in the TCRdb table, and some are missing; sequencing was by immunoSEQ multiplex PCR. Found here are some 100,000 clones, about three quarters of them singletons; the top ten hold around 4.6%. The TCR comes from a woman aged 40 to 50 in good health and CMV-seropositive. The sequencing input was PBMCs. The V gene is TRBV12-1, the J gene TRBJ2-2; TRBD1 is taken as the D call from the table, unchecked against the DNA. TRBV12-1 represents a pseudogene. This chain's CDR3 is CASSPLNRDRTGELFF. The CDR3 DNA reads TGTGCCAGCAGCCCCTTAAACCGGGACAGGACAGGGGAGCTGTTTTTT.